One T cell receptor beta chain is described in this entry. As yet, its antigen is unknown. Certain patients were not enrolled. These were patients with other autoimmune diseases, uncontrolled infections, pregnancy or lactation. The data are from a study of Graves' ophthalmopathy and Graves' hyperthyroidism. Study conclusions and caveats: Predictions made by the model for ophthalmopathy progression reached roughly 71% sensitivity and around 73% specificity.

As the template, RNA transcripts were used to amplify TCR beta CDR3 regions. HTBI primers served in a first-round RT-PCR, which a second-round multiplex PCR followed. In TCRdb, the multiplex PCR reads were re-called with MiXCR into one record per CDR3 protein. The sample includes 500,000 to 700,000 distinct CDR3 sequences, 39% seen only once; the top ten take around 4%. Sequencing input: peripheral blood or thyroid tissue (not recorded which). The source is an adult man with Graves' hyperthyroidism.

The CDR3 DNA follows: TGTGCCAGCAGACAGAGTGCTGGGGTGGGTCAGCCCCAGCATTTT. Protein product: CASRQSAGVGQPQHF. The chain couples TRBV6-5 to TRBJ1-5; the D is unclear. V was clipped by 6 bases and J by 6 bases, with 18 bases between them. Per germline, CDR1 MNHEY and CDR2 SVGAGI. CDR3 length: 15 amino acids.